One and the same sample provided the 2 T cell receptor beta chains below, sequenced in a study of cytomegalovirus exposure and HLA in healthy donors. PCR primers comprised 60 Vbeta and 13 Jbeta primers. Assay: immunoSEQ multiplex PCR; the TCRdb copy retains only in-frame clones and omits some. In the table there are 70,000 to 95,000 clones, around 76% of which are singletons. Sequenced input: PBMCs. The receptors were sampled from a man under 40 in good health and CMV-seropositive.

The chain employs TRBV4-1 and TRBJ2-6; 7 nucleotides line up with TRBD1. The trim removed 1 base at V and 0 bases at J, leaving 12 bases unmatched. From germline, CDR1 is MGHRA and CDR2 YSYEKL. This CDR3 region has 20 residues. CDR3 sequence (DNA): TGCGCCAGCAGCCAAGGCGATATACAGGGGATCATCTCTGGGGCCAACGTCCTGACTTTC. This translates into CASSQGDIQGIISGANVLTF.

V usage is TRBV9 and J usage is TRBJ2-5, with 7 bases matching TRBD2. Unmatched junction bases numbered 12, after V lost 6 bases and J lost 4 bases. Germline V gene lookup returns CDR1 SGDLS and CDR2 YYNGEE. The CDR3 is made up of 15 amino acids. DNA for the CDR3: TGTGCCAGCACTTCGTCGGGGGGTGGTGGAGAGACCCAGTACTTC. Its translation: CASTSSGGGGETQYF.